The 30 T cell receptor beta chains reported below all come from one sample, sequenced in a study of patients and donors after allogeneic stem cell transplantation. From the RT-PCR reads, TCRdb called clonotypes with MiXCR, one entry per CDR3 protein. This sample has about 110,000 distinct CDR3 sequences, with approximately 40% found just once. Source material: blood, either unsorted or a sorted T cell fraction (not recorded which). These receptors came from a human donor who was either an allogeneic HSCT recipient or a stem cell or donor lymphocyte infusion donor (not recorded which). It is not recorded whose cells these are; they may come from a transplant donor.

The rearrangement links TRBV3-1 to TRBJ1-1, with 7 bases fitting TRBD1. The CDR3 runs 13 residues. In germline, CDR1 is LGHDT, CDR2 YNNKEL (reference sequence). The junction had 6 bases not matched to a gene; V was cut back by 4 bases and J by 7 bases. Here the CDR3 reads CASSRQGVDEAFF. CDR3 in DNA: TGTGCCAGCAGCCGACAGGGTGTGGATGAAGCTTTCTTT. The full variable domain, rest sourced from reference TRBV3-1 and TRBJ1-1, is DTAVSQTPKYLVTQMGNDKSIKCEQNLGHDTMYWYKQDSKKFLKIMFSYNNKELIINETVPNRFSPKSPDKAHLNLHINSLELGDSAVYFCASSRQGVDEAFFGQGTRLTVV.

The CDR3 sequence is CAIRDSLYEQYF. The DNA of the CDR3 is TGTGCCATCCGGGACAGCCTCTACGAGCAGTACTTC. The rearrangement joins TRBV10-3 to TRBJ2-7, with 7 bases matching TRBD1. CDR1 and CDR2 (germline): ENHRY, SYGVKD. The CDR3 loop spans 12 amino acids. With V trimmed by 8 bases and J by 3 bases, 4 bases remained unmatched.

This chain joins TRBV7-2 and TRBJ2-2, with D perhaps being TRBD1 or TRBD2 (6 bases each). Trimming removed 2 bases from V and 7 bases from J, with 14 bases in between. CDR1 SGHTA and CDR2 FQGNSA come from the germline V gene. The CDR3 is 15 residues long. This chain's CDR3 is CASSLRAGQGGELFF. The CDR3 DNA reads as TGTGCCAGCAGCTTAAGGGCGGGACAAGGCGGGGAGCTGTTTTTT.

This clonotype was detected a few times. The V call is TRBV5-1, the J call TRBJ1-1, with D perhaps matching TRBD1 (5 bases). The CDR3 runs to 14 residues. V lost 3 bases and J lost 4, with 13 bases in between. Germline CDR1 and CDR2: SGHRS and YFSETQ. CDR3 coding DNA: TGCGCCAGCAGCTCGAACCAGGGACTCACTGAAGCTTTCTTT. Translation: CASSSNQGLTEAFF.

This chain uses TRBV7-2 with TRBJ1-6; TRBD1 aligns across 7 bases. The CDR3 totals 15 residues. J lost 7 bases, V lost 5 bases, and 8 bases had no gene match. Per germline, CDR1 SGHTA and CDR2 FQGNSA. The CDR3 coding sequence is TGTGCCAGCAGCCCATCAGGGACAGTCAATTCACCCCTCCACTTT. It is translated as CASSPSGTVNSPLHF.

This clonotype has a count of ten or more. The chain recombines TRBV5-6 with TRBJ2-2, with a possible D match to TRBD2 (6 bases). The germline gives CDR1 SGHDT, CDR2 YYEEEE. CDR3 length: 13 residues. V was shortened by 1 base and J by 7 bases, with 8 bases between the two germline ends. The CDR3 DNA is TGTGCCAGCAGCTTGAGGGGAGGCGGGGAGCTGTTTTTT. Its translation: CASSLRGGGELFF.

The chain carries TRBV7-2 and TRBJ1-2, with D hard to call. The ends were cut back, 1 base at V and 6 bases at J, with 12 bases in the middle. CDR1 SGHTA and CDR2 FQGNSA come from the germline V gene. This CDR3 spans 14 amino acids. CDR3 loop: CASSLDGFQDGYTF. The CDR3, as DNA: TGTGCCAGCAGCTTAGATGGGTTTCAGGATGGCTACACCTTC.

Here the CDR3 DNA reads TGTGCCAGCAGCTTAGCGACAGGACGGGAGACCCAGTACTTC. Amino acid sequence: CASSLATGRETQYF. The V and J genes are TRBV7-2 and TRBJ2-5; D is possibly TRBD1 (6 bases). The CDR3 is 14 residues long. V was clipped by 0 bases and J by 5 bases, with 10 bases between them. CDR1 is SGHTA, CDR2 FQGNSA, per germline.

This clonotype was detected once. The chain joins TRBV6-5 to TRBJ2-1, with D unresolved. Trimming took 0 bases from V and 6 from J, leaving 18 bases between them. Germline loops: CDR1 MNHEY, CDR2 SVGAGI. The CDR3 covers 17 residues. DNA for the CDR3: TGTGCCAGCAGTTACTCTCTGGTTCATACCAAGCCCAATGAGCAGTTCTTC. This codes for CASSYSLVHTKPNEQFF.

J is TRBJ1-5 and V is TRBV20-1; D not resolved. Germline V lookup: CDR1 DFQATT, CDR2 SNEGSKA (reference sequence). V was pared by 5 bases and J by 4 bases, with 15 bases between. CDR3 size: 14 residues. The CDR3 here is CSAPSGRRNQPQHF. CDR3 coding DNA: TGCAGTGCTCCGTCGGGGAGGCGTAATCAGCCCCAGCATTTT.

V gene TRBV5-1 combines with J gene TRBJ2-3, with D unresolved. V lost 2 bases, J lost 0 bases, and 7 bases lay in between. The length of the CDR3 is 14 residues. Germline V CDR1 and CDR2: SGHRS, YFSETQ. CDR3 sequence reads: CASSFDTSTDTQYF. The CDR3 nucleotides read TGCGCCAGCAGCTTCGACACTAGCACAGATACGCAGTATTTT.

This clonotype was observed a handful of times. The CDR3, as DNA: TGTGCCAGCAGATATGGGACACTCAATTCACCCCTCCACTTT. Amino acid sequence: CASRYGTLNSPLHF. V is TRBV6-5 and J is TRBJ1-6, with D tentatively TRBD1 (6 bases). V lost 6 bases and J lost 7, with 13 bases in between. The CDR3 consists of 14 residues. Germline loops: CDR1 MNHEY, CDR2 SVGAGI.

The chain employs TRBV20-1 and TRBJ1-1; D gene ambiguous. This CDR3 region has 12 residues. Germline CDR1 and CDR2: DFQATT and SNEGSKA (reference sequence). The V end lost 0 bases, the J end lost 8 bases, and 10 bases lay between the germline ends. CDR3 sequence (DNA): TGCAGTGCTAGAGATGGGCACGGAGAAGCTTTCTTT. Protein product: CSARDGHGEAFF.

This clonotype was seen more than once but under ten times. The chain links TRBV5-8 to TRBJ2-3; D might be TRBD1 or TRBD2, each matching 5 bases. V shed 0 bases and J shed 6 bases, with 11 bases lying between them. The CDR3 is 14 residues long. Germline V gene lookup returns CDR1 SGHTS and CDR2 YDEGEE. This chain's CDR3 is CASSLEGRGDTQYF. In DNA form, the CDR3 reads TGTGCCAGCAGCTTGGAGGGGAGAGGTGATACGCAGTATTTT.

The chain links TRBV2 to TRBJ2-1; no firm D call. This CDR3 comprises 14 residues. Germline CDR1 reads SNHLY; CDR2 reads FYNNEI. Trimming cost V 8 bases and J 0 bases, with 11 bases left between them. The CDR3 region has the DNA TGTGCCAGCCCAGGACGCCGCTCCTACAATGAGCAGTTCTTC. As protein: CASPGRRSYNEQFF.

The chain carries TRBV7-2 and TRBJ1-2; TRBD1 agrees at 9 bases. The CDR3 spans 16 residues. In germline, CDR1 is SGHTA, CDR2 FQGNSA. V was pared by 1 base and J by 3 bases, with 6 bases of the junction left unmatched. The CDR3 nucleotides are TGTGCCAGCAGCTTAGGAAGAACAGGGGGCGACTATGGCTACACCTTC. It yields the protein CASSLGRTGGDYGYTF.

This clonotype was seen only a few times. This rearrangement joins TRBV6-5 to TRBJ1-6; D might be TRBD1 (6 bases). CDR3 length equals 15 residues. Germline V lookup: CDR1 MNHEY, CDR2 SVGAGI. V gave up 2 bases and J gave up 7 bases, with 12 bases separating them. As DNA, the CDR3 is TGTGCCAGCAGTTACGTGGGGGCAGGCAATTCACCCCTCCACTTT. This codes for CASSYVGAGNSPLHF.

The chain uses TRBV6-2 or TRBV6-3 and TRBJ2-1; 9 bases match TRBD2. There are 18 residues in the CDR3. The germline V gene encodes CDR1 MNHEY and CDR2 SVGEGT. The trim removed 2 bases at V and 5 bases at J, leaving 13 bases unmatched. The CDR3 DNA reads as TGTGCCAGCAGTTACCCCGACTATGCGGGAGGGCCTCACAATGAGCAGTTCTTC. Residues: CASSYPDYAGGPHNEQFF.

This clonotype has only a few counts. This chain joins TRBV7-9 and TRBJ1-4; 9 nucleotides agree with TRBD1. CDR1 SEHNR and CDR2 FQNEAQ come from the germline V gene (reference sequence). The CDR3 spans 15 residues. V trimming: 7 bases; J trimming: 3 bases; junction bases outside the gene matches: 6. This CDR3 is CASTRDRVPNEKLFF. The CDR3 DNA sequence: TGTGCCAGCACCCGGGACAGGGTACCTAATGAAAAACTGTTTTTT.

This clonotype has ten or more counts. The chain has TRBV12-3 or TRBV12-4 and TRBJ1-1; D is perhaps TRBD1 (5 bases). The CDR3 covers 13 residues. Trimming removed 8 bases at V and 0 bases at J, with 10 bases between. In nucleotides, the CDR3 is TGTGCCAGCGCCGGGGCTATGAACACTGAAGCTTTCTTT. It encodes CASAGAMNTEAFF.

This clonotype was picked up a small number of times. This rearrangement joins TRBV6-6 to TRBJ1-1; D might be TRBD1 (6 bases). Germline V gene lookup returns CDR1 MNHNY and CDR2 SVGAGI (reference sequence). The CDR3 is made up of 15 amino acids. Trimming cost V 6 bases and J 6 bases, with 20 bases left between them. CDR3 in amino acids: CASRLGEGGGSEAFF. CDR3 nucleotide sequence: TGTGCCAGCAGGCTAGGGGAGGGGGGCGGCTCTGAAGCTTTCTTT.

The V call is TRBV20-1, the J call TRBJ2-1, with unresolved D. The V gene's germline CDR1 is DFQATT and CDR2 SNEGSKA (reference sequence). V was pared by 0 bases and J by 0 bases, with 12 bases between. This CDR3 spans 16 amino acids. CDR3 in DNA: TGCAGTGCTAGAGATCTGGGCAGGAGCTCCTACAATGAGCAGTTCTTC. This encodes CSARDLGRSSYNEQFF.

This sequence joins TRBV28 and TRBJ1-1; a possible D gene is TRBD1 (5 bases). The V gene's germline CDR1 is MDHEN and CDR2 SYDVKM. Trimming took off 4 bases at V and 4 bases at J, with 13 bases between the two ends. The CDR3 loop spans 14 amino acids. The CDR3 is CASSSLPGRTEAFF. In DNA, the CDR3 is TGTGCCAGCAGTTCCCTTCCAGGGCGCACTGAAGCTTTCTTT.

This rearrangement joins TRBV2 to TRBJ1-1, with D unresolved. Trimming cost V 8 bases and J 1 base, with 14 bases left between them. Germline V gene sequence: CDR1 SNHLY, CDR2 FYNNEI. CDR3 length: 14 amino acids. As DNA, the CDR3 is TGTGCCAGCCGGGCCGTACTGCAGAACACTGAAGCTTTCTTT. Its translation: CASRAVLQNTEAFF.

The genes are TRBV15 and TRBJ2-3; 7 bases map to TRBD2. Germline loops: CDR1 LNHNV, CDR2 YYDKDF (reference sequence). The V segment lost 1 base and the J segment 4 bases; nucleotides outside the gene matches: 8. The CDR3 covers 16 residues. In DNA form, the CDR3 reads TGTGCCACCAGCAGAGGGACTAGAGGGAACTCAGATACGCAGTATTTT. It translates to CATSRGTRGNSDTQYF.

This rearrangement joins TRBV12-3 or TRBV12-4 to TRBJ2-1; 7 positions agree with TRBD1. V shed 7 bases, J shed 10 bases, and the junction held 10 bases outside the gene matches. The CDR3 loop spans 13 amino acids. This CDR3 is CASTPDRRHEQFF. The CDR3 DNA is TGTGCCAGCACCCCGGACAGGAGGCACGAGCAGTTCTTC.

The gene calls are TRBV29-1 and TRBJ1-2; D gene ambiguous. CDR1 and CDR2 from the germline V gene are SQVTM and ANQGSEA. The CDR3 consists of 10 residues. V was pared by 0 bases and J by 11 bases, with 7 bases between. The chain's CDR3 is CSVEEGSYTF. CDR3 sequence (DNA): TGCAGCGTTGAAGAGGGTAGTTACACCTTC.

This clonotype is a singleton in its sample. The chain is built from TRBV7-9 and TRBJ2-7; D gene uncertain. Per the germline V gene, CDR1 is SEHNR and CDR2 is FQNEAQ (reference sequence). The V end was cut by 5 bases, the J end by 1 base, with 15 bases between. The length of the CDR3 is 15 residues. The CDR3 region is CASSPVVNRSYEQYF. CDR3 in DNA: TGTGCCAGCAGCCCGGTCGTTAATCGTTCCTACGAGCAGTACTTC. Full variable domain (remainder filled in from reference TRBV7-9 and TRBJ2-7): DTGVSQNPRHKITKRGQNVTFRCDPISEHNRLYWYRQTLGQGPEFLTYFQNEAQLEKSRLLSDRFSAERPKGSFSTLEIQRTEQGDSAMYLCASSPVVNRSYEQYFGPGTRLTVT.

This clonotype was observed a few times. The chain carries TRBV12-3 or TRBV12-4 and TRBJ2-1; no clear D gene. This CDR3 has 15 residues. Trimming took off 6 bases at V and 0 bases at J, with 12 bases between the two ends. CDR3 region: CASSPVVSSYNEQFF. The CDR3 DNA reads TGTGCCAGCAGCCCAGTGGTGAGCTCCTACAATGAGCAGTTCTTC.

This clonotype was seen at least ten times. The chain combines TRBV20-1 with TRBJ1-4; TRBD1 is a possible D gene (5 bases). This CDR3 is 15 amino acids long. CDR1 is DFQATT, CDR2 SNEGSKA, per germline (reference sequence). V was cut by 0 bases and J by 5 bases, with 13 bases left in between. The CDR3 DNA reads as TGCAGTGCTAGAGATCCCCGGGGGGGGAATGAAAAACTGTTTTTT. Translation: CSARDPRGGNEKLFF.